The clone carrying this T cell receptor (beta chain) turned up a few times. Per the authors' pipeline: Amplified reference gene primers provided the basis for estimating nucleated cell counts. Generated by immunoSEQ multiplex PCR, the TCRdb table keeps only in-frame clones and is missing some. That table supplies the V and J calls and clone size; D and trimming were determined from the DNA. This sample has a few hundred thousand clones, with 80% to 90% found just once. These data originate in a study of blood T cell repertoires in COVID-19. At the level of the study: Donors in the United States, Italy and Spain gave samples during acute or convalescent COVID-19. In each case, the material was cDNA or gDNA derived from T cells, B-cell-depleted T cells, or PBMCs.

This CDR3 region has 17 residues. Trimming cost V 7 bases and J 12 bases; bases outside gene matches: 25. Germline values: CDR1 MDHEN, CDR2 SYDVKM. The participants were between roughly 18 and 100 years old and came from under 25 US areas. V and J are TRBV28 and TRBJ1-2, with TRBD1 matching over 8 bases. The clonotype comes from a woman aged 25-40 years who had recovered from COVID-19. What was sequenced was PBMCs or T cells enriched from blood (not recorded which). CDR3: CASNEWVRVDRDVSHTF. CDR3 nucleotide sequence: TGTGCCAGCAACGAGTGGGTACGTGTGGACAGGGACGTCTCTCACACCTTC.